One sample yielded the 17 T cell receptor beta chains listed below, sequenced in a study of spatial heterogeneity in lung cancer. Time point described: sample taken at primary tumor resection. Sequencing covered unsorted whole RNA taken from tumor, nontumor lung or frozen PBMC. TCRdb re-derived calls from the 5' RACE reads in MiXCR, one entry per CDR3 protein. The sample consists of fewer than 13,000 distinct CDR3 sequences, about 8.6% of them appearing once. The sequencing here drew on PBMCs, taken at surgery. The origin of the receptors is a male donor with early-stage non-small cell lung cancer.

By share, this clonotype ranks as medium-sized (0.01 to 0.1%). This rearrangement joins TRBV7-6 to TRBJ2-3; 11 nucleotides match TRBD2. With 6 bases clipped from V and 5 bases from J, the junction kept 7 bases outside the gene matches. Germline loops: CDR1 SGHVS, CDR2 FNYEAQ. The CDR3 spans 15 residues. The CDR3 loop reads CASSFSGGAGDTQYF. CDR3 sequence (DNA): TGTGCCAGCAGTTTTAGCGGGGGGGCCGGAGATACGCAGTATTTT.

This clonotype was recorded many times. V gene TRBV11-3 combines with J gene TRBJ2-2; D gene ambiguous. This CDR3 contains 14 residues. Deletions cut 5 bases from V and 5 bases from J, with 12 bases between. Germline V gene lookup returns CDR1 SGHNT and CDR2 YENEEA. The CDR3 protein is CASSPPAGTGELFF. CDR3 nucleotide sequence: TGTGCCAGCAGCCCTCCAGCAGGAACCGGGGAGCTGTTTTTT. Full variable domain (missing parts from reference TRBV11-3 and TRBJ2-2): EAGVVQSPRYKIIEKKQPVAFWCNPISGHNTLYWYLQNLGQGPELLIRYENEEAVDDSQLPKDRFSAERLKGVDSTLKIQPAELGDSAVYLCASSPPAGTGELFFGEGSRLTVL.

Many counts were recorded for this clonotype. The CDR3 spells CASSRDGTSGAYEQYF. CDR3 sequence (DNA): TGTGCCAGCAGTCGGGACGGGACTAGCGGGGCGTACGAGCAGTACTTC. The genes are TRBV6-1 and TRBJ2-7; 13 positions match TRBD2. The CDR3 loop spans 16 amino acids. V lost 5 bases to trimming and J lost 4 bases; unmatched junction nucleotides: 8. Per germline, CDR1 MNHNS and CDR2 SASEGT.

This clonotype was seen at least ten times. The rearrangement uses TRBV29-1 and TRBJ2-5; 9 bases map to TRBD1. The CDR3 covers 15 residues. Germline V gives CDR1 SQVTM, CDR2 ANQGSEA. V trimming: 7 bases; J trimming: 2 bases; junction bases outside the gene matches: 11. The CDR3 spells CSANSGQGFQETQYF. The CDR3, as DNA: TGCAGCGCCAACTCGGGACAGGGATTTCAAGAGACCCAGTACTTC.

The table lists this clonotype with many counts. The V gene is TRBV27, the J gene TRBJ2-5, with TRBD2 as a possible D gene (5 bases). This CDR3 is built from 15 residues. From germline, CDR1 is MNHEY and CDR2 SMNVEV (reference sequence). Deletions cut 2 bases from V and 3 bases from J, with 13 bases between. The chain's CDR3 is CASSLSLAQKETQYF. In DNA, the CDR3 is TGTGCCAGCAGTTTAAGTCTAGCCCAAAAAGAGACCCAGTACTTC.

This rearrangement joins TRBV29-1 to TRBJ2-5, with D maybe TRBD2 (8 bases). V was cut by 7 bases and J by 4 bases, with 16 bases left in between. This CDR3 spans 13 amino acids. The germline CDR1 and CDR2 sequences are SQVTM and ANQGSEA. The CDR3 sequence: CSGTGGGTETQYF. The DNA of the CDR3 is TGCAGCGGGACAGGCGGGGGGACAGAGACCCAGTACTTC.

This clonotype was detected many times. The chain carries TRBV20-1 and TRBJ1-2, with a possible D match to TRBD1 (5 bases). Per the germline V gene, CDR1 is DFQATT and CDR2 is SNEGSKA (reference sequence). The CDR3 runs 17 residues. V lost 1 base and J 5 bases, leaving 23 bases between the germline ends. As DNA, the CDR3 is TGCAGTGCTAGAGTCCTCGGGGGGTATGAGTCAGGGTATGGCTACACCTTC. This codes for CSARVLGGYESGYGYTF.

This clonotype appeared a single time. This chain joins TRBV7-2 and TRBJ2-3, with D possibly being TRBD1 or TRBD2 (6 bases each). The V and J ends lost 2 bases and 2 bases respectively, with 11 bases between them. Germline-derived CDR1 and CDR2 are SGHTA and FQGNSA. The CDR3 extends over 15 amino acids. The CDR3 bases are TGTGCCAGCAGCTTAAGGGGGGCCTTCACAGATACGCAGTATTTT. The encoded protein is CASSLRGAFTDTQYF. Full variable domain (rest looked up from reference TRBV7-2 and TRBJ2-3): GAGVSQSPSNKVTEKGKDVELRCDPISGHTALYWYRQSLGQGLEFLIYFQGNSAPDKSGLPSDRFSAERTGGSVSTLTIQRTQQEDSAVYLCASSLRGAFTDTQYFGPGTRLTVL.

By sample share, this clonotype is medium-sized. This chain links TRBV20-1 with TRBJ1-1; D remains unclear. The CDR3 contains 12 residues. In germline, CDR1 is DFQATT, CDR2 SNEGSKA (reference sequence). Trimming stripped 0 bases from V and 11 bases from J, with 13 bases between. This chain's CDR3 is CSARDTGSEAFF. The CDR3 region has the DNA TGCAGTGCTAGAGACACGGGGTCCGAGGCTTTCTTT.

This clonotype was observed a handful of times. The CDR3 reads CSVGAGQETQYF. As DNA, the CDR3 is TGCAGCGTTGGAGCGGGTCAAGAGACCCAGTACTTC. The chain has TRBV29-1 and TRBJ2-5; a weak D match, TRBD2 (6 bases). The germline V and J ends were trimmed by 4 bases and 2 bases, with 8 bases remaining between them. Germline lookup yields CDR1 SQVTM and CDR2 ANQGSEA. The CDR3 totals 12 residues.

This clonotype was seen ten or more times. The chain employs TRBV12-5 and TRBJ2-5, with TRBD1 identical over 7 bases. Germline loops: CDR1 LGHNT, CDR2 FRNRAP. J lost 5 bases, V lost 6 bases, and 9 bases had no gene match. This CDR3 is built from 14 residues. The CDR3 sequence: CASGRDSRLETQYF. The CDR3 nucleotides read TGTGCTAGTGGCCGGGACAGCCGATTGGAGACCCAGTACTTC.

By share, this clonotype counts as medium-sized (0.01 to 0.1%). The CDR3 here is CASSPSGAGEQYF. The CDR3 bases are TGTGCCAGCAGCCCTTCCGGGGCTGGCGAGCAGTACTTC. The chain employs TRBV28 and TRBJ2-7; D is possibly TRBD1 or TRBD2 (5 bases each). The germline V and J ends were trimmed by 6 bases and 6 bases, with 15 bases remaining between them. There are 13 residues in the CDR3. The germline V gene encodes CDR1 MDHEN and CDR2 SYDVKM.

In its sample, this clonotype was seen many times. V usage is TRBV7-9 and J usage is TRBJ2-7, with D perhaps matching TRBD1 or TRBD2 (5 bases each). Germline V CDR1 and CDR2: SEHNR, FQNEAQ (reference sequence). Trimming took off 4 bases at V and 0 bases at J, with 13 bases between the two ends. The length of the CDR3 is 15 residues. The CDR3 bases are TGTGCCAGCAGCTCCACGGGGCAGGGCTCCTACGAGCAGTACTTC. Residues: CASSSTGQGSYEQYF.

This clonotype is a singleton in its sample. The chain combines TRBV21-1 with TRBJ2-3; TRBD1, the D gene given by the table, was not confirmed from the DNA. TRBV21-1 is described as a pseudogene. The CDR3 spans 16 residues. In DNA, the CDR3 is TGTGCCAGCAGGAAAATCCCGGGGGCCAGCACAGATACGCAGTATTTT. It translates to CASRKIPGASTDTQYF.

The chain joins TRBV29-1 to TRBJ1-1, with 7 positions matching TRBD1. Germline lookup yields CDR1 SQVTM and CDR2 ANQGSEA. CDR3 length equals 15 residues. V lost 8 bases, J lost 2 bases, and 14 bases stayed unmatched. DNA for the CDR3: TGCAGCATTGGACGTGCGGGACAGACTAACACTGAAGCTTTCTTT. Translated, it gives CSIGRAGQTNTEAFF. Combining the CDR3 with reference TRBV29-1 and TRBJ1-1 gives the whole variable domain SAVISQKPSRDICQRGTSLTIQCQVDSQVTMMFWYRQQPGQSLTLIATANQGSEATYESGFVIDKFPISRPNLTFSTLTVSNMSPEDSSIYLCSIGRAGQTNTEAFFGQGTRLTVV.

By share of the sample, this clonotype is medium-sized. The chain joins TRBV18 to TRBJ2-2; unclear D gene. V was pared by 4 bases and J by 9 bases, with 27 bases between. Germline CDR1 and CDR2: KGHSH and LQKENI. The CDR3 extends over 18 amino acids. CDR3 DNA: TGTGCCAGCTCACTGATGGCATCAGGCCAAATGAAGGACCGGGAGCTGTTTTTT. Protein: CASSLMASGQMKDRELFF.

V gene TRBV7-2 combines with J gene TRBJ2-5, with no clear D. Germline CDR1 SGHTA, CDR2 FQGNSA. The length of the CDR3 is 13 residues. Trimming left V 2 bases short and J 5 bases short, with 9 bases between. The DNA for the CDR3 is TGTGCCAGCAGCTTAAATAGCCGGGAGACCCAGTACTTC. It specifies CASSLNSRETQYF.